This T cell receptor (beta chain) originates from a study of shared clonotypes between healthy human individuals. TCRdb's copy holds only in-frame clones and misses some; the assay was immunoSEQ multiplex PCR. The sample includes under 2,000,000 clones, less than 95% seen only once; the top ten take less than 1.5%. Terminally differentiated effector memory CD45RA+ cells were left out of the naive CD8 fraction, which was CD45RO-negative and positively selected for CCR7. Study findings and constraints: Naive subsets typically showed greater estimated richness than memory subsets. Relative to their counterparts shared across all four donors, non-shared clonotypes exhibited diminished generation probabilities. Sequencing depth was a factor that was expected to affect clonotype sharing among donors.

CDR1 and CDR2 (germline): SGHRS, YFSETQ. V lost 2 bases and J lost 1; bases outside the gene matches: 8. This CDR3 region has 16 residues. As to this clone: Its antigen is unidentified.

The sequence derives from a young man in good health. The sample consisted of naive CD8+ T cells sorted from blood. The chain has TRBV5-1 and TRBJ2-7; 8 nucleotides match TRBD1. The CDR3: CASSFNAGGNSYEQYF. The CDR3 DNA follows: TGCGCCAGCAGCTTTAACGCAGGGGGCAATTCCTACGAGCAGTACTTC. The whole variable domain, filled in from reference TRBV5-1 and TRBJ2-7, reads KAGVTQTPRYLIKTRGQQVTLSCSPISGHRSVSWYQQTPGQGLQFLFEYFSETQRNKGNFPGRFSGRQFSNSRSEMNVSTLELGDSALYLCASSFNAGGNSYEQYFGPGTRLTVT.